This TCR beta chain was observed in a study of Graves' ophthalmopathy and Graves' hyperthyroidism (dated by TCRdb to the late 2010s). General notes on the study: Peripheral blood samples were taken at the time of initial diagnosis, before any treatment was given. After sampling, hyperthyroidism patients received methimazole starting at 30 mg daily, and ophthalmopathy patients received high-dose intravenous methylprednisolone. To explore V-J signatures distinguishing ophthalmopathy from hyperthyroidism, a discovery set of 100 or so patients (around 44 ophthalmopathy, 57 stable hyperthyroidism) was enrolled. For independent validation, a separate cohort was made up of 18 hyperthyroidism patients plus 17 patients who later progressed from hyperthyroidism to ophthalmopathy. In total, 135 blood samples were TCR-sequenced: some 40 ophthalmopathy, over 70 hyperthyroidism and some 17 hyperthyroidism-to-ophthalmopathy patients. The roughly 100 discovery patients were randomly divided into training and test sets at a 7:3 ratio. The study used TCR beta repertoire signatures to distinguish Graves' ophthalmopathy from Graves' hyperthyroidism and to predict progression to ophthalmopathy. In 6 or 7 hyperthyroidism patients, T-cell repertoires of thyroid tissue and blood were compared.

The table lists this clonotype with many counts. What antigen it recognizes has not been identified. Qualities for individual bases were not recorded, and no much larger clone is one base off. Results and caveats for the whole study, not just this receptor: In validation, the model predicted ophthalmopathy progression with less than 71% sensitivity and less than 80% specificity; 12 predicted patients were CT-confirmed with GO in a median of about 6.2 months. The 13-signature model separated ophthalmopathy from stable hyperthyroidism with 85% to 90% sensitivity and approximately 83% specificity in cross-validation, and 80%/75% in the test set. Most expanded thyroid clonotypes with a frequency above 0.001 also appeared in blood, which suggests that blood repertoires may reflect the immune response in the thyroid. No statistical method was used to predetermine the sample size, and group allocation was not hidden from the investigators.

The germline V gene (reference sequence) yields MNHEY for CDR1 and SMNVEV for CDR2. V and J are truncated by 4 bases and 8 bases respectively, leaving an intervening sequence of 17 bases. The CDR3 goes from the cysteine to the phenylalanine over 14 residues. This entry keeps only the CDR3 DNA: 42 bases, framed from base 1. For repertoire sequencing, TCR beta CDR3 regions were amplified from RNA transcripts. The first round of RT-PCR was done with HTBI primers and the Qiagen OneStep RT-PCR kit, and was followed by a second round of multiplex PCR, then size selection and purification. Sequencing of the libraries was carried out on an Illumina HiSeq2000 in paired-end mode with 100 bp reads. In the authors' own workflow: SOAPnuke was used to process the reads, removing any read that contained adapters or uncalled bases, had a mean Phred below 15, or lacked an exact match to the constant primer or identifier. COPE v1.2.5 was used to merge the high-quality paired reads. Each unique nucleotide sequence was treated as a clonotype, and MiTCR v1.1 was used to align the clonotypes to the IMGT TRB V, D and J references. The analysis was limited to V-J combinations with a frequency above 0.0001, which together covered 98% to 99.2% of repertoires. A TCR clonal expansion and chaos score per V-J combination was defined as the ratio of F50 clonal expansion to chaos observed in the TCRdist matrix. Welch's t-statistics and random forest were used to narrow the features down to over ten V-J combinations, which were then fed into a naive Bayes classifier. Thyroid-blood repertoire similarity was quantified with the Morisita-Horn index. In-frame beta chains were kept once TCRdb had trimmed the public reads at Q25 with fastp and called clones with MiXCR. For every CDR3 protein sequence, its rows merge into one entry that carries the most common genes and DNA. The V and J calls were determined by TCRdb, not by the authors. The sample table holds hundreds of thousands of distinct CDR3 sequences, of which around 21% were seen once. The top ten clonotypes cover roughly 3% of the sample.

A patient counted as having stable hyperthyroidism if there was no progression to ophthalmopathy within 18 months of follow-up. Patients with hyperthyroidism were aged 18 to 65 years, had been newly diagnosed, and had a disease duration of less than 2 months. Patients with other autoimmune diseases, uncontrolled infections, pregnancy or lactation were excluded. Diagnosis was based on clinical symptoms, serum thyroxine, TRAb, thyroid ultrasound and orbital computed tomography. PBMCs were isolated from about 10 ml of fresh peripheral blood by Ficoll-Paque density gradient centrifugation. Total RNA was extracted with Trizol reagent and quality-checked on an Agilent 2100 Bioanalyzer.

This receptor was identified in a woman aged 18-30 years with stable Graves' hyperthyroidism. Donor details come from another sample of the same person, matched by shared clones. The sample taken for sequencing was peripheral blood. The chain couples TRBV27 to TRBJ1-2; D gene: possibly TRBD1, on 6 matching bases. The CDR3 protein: CASSSLTGPWGYTF. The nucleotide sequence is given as TGTGCCAGCAGTTCCCTGACAGGCCCCTGGGGCTACACCTTC.